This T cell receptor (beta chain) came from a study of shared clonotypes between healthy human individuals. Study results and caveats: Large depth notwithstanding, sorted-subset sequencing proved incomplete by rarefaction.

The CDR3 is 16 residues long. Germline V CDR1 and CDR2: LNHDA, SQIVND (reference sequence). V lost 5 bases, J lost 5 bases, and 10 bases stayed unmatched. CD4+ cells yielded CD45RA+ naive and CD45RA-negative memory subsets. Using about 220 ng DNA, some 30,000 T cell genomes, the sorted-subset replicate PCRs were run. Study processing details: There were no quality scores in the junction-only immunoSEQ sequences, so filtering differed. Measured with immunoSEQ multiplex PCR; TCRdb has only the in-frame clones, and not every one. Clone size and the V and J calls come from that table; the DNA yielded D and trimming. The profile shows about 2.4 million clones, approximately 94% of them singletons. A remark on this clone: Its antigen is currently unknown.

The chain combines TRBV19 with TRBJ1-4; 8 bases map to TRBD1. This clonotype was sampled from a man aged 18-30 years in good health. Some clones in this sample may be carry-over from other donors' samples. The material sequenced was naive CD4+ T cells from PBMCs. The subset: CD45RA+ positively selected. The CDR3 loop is CASSPRTGTLNEKLFF. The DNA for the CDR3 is TGTGCCAGTAGTCCCCGGACAGGGACTTTGAATGAAAAACTGTTTTTT.